The source of this T cell receptor (beta chain) is a study of T cells after yellow fever vaccination. Whole-study findings and limits: Although most clonotypes did not, a small share appeared in both CD4 and CD8 compartments.

Trimming cost V 5 bases and J 4 bases, with 15 bases left between them. CDR1 is MNHEY, CDR2 SVGAGI, per germline. The CDR3 loop spans 15 amino acids. Comment on this clonotype: The target antigen is unknown.

Each CDR3 protein is one row after TCRdb ran MiXCR on the 5' RACE reads. Among some 320,000 distinct CDR3 sequences listed, about 4% were seen once. The sample here was PBMCs, taken 5 days after the yellow fever booster vaccination. The source of this sequence is a man aged 18 to 30 who received the YFV17D yellow fever vaccine. The chain has TRBV6-5 and TRBJ1-5, with D maybe TRBD1 (5 bases). The CDR3 DNA is TGTGCCAGCAGTCATACTGACGGGGGGAATCAGCCCCAGCATTTT. Protein sequence: CASSHTDGGNQPQHF.